These T cell receptor beta chains were read from a single sample in a study of CD8 T cells in Susac syndrome. TCRdb itself ran the immunoSEQ multiplex PCR reads through MiXCR, one entry per CDR3 protein. This table has roughly 150,000 distinct CDR3 sequences, around 96% appearing once. The sample taken for sequencing was CD4+ T cells from PBMCs. The receptors stem from a human donor with Susac syndrome. The CDR3 runs from the conserved cysteine through the conserved F or W. Each record gives: CDR3 length, D gene, clone size, J gene, V gene, CDR3 protein, CDR3 DNA. D genes are given only for firm matches. Clone size is given for some rows only: seen once, a few or many times, or a class if the clone is expanded.

length: 15; D: NA; size: NA; J: TRBJ1-5; V: TRBV15; CDR3: CATSREVPGRQPQHF; DNA: TGTGCCACCAGCAGAGAGGTTCCAGGGAGGCAGCCCCAGCATTTT
length: 14; D: NA; size: NA; J: TRBJ2-2; V: TRBV15; CDR3: CATSITGRPGELFF; DNA: TGTGCCACCAGCATAACAGGGAGGCCCGGGGAGCTGTTTTTT
length: 13; D: NA; size: NA; J: TRBJ2-6; V: TRBV29-1; CDR3: CSAKGSGANVLTF; DNA: TGCAGCGCGAAGGGCTCTGGGGCCAACGTCCTGACTTTC
length: 15; D: NA; size: NA; J: TRBJ2-3; V: TRBV11-2; CDR3: CASSPGPLDPDTQYF; DNA: TGTGCCAGCAGCCCAGGGCCGCTAGATCCAGATACGCAGTATTTT
length: 14; D: NA; size: NA; J: TRBJ1-2; V: TRBV14; CDR3: CASTSSEVDYGYTF; DNA: TGTGCCAGCACCTCAAGCGAGGTAGACTATGGCTACACCTTC
length: 13; D: TRBD2; size: NA; J: TRBJ2-7; V: TRBV13; CDR3: CASRAGRHYEQYF; DNA: TGTGCCAGCAGAGCGGGACGCCACTACGAGCAGTACTTC
length: 15; D: NA; size: NA; J: TRBJ1-5; V: TRBV6-5; CDR3: CASSPGGGRGQPQHF; DNA: TGTGCCAGCAGCCCCGGCGGGGGGCGAGGTCAGCCCCAGCATTTT
length: 15; D: NA; size: NA; J: TRBJ1-4; V: TRBV4-3; CDR3: CASSRTSSSNEKLFF; DNA: TGCGCCAGCAGCCGGACATCATCGTCAAATGAAAAACTGTTTTTT
length: 12; D: NA; size: NA; J: TRBJ1-3; V: TRBV12-3/TRBV12-4; CDR3: CASSLELGPASF; DNA: TGTGCCAGCAGTTTAGAATTGGGTCCCGCTTCTTTT
length: 16; D: NA; size: NA; J: TRBJ2-2; V: TRBV18; CDR3: CASSPSVLGNTGELFF; DNA: TGTGCCAGCTCACCTTCCGTTCTTGGGAACACCGGGGAGCTGTTTTTT
length: 15; D: NA; size: NA; J: TRBJ2-1; V: TRBV6-4; CDR3: CASSDTDTSYNEQFF; DNA: TGTGCCAGCAGTGACACGGACACCTCCTACAATGAGCAGTTCTTC
length: 15; D: NA; size: NA; J: TRBJ1-2; V: TRBV4-1; CDR3: CASSQDMTGPYGYTF; DNA: TGCGCCAGCAGCCAAGATATGACAGGCCCCTATGGCTACACCTTC
length: 14; D: NA; size: few; J: TRBJ2-5; V: TRBV6-5; CDR3: CASSSRQGGETQYF; DNA: TGTGCCAGCAGTTCGCGGCAGGGTGGGGAGACCCAGTACTTC
length: 14; D: TRBD1; size: NA; J: TRBJ2-5; V: TRBV29-1; CDR3: CSVGLRGREETQYF; DNA: TGCAGCGTTGGGCTCAGGGGGCGCGAAGAGACCCAGTACTTC
length: 17; D: NA; size: NA; J: TRBJ1-6; V: TRBV3-1; CDR3: CASSQLATGVNNSPLHF; DNA: TGTGCCAGCAGCCAACTTGCCACAGGCGTGAATAATTCACCCCTCCACTTT
length: 11; D: NA; size: once; J: TRBJ2-7; V: TRBV20-1; CDR3: CSARDPPGVYF; DNA: TGCAGTGCTAGAGATCCCCCGGGGGTGTACTTC
length: 14; D: NA; size: NA; J: TRBJ1-2; V: TRBV12-3/TRBV12-4; CDR3: CASSLRQLNYGYTF; DNA: TGTGCCAGCAGTTTAAGACAGTTAAACTATGGCTACACCTTC
length: 14; D: NA; size: NA; J: TRBJ1-3; V: TRBV14; CDR3: CASSQTSLGNTIYF; DNA: TGTGCCAGCAGCCAGACGAGCCTCGGAAACACCATATATTTT
length: 9; D: NA; size: NA; J: TRBJ1-2; V: TRBV20-1; CDR3: CSAPDGYTF; DNA: TGCAGTGCTCCAGACGGCTACACCTTC
length: 14; D: NA; size: NA; J: TRBJ2-5; V: TRBV15; CDR3: CATSEGVDQETQYF; DNA: TGTGCCACCAGCGAAGGGGTGGACCAAGAGACCCAGTACTTC
length: 12; D: NA; size: NA; J: TRBJ1-2; V: TRBV20-1; CDR3: CSARVSQDGYTF; DNA: TGCAGTGCTAGAGTGTCACAGGACGGCTACACCTTC
length: 12; D: NA; size: NA; J: TRBJ2-3; V: TRBV29-1; CDR3: CSVAEGTDTQYF; DNA: TGCAGCGTTGCAGAGGGAACAGATACGCAGTATTTT
length: 14; D: TRBD1; size: NA; J: TRBJ2-7; V: TRBV7-9; CDR3: CASSFSDRAREQYF; DNA: TGTGCCAGCAGCTTCTCGGACAGGGCAAGGGAGCAGTACTTC
length: 15; D: TRBD2; size: once; J: TRBJ2-1; V: TRBV7-3; CDR3: CASRELAGGVSEQFF; DNA: TGTGCCAGTAGGGAACTAGCGGGCGGTGTCAGTGAGCAGTTCTTC
length: 13; D: NA; size: NA; J: TRBJ2-7; V: TRBV7-3; CDR3: CASSLRMGSEQYF; DNA: TGTGCCAGCAGCTTAAGAATGGGATCCGAGCAGTACTTC
length: 14; D: TRBD1; size: NA; J: TRBJ1-2; V: TRBV4-1; CDR3: CASSQTGGGYGYTF; DNA: TGCGCCAGCAGCCAAACAGGGGGCGGCTATGGCTACACCTTC
length: 15; D: NA; size: NA; J: TRBJ2-2; V: TRBV9; CDR3: CASSTRRKDTGELFF; DNA: TGTGCCAGCAGCACCCGGCGGAAGGACACCGGGGAGCTGTTTTTT
length: 14; D: TRBD1; size: NA; J: TRBJ2-7; V: TRBV29-1; CDR3: CSATDGTGVYEQYF; DNA: TGCAGCGCGACGGACGGGACAGGGGTTTACGAGCAGTACTTC
length: 14; D: TRBD2; size: NA; J: TRBJ2-3; V: TRBV6-6; CDR3: CASQLGGTTDTQYF; DNA: TGTGCCAGCCAGTTGGGGGGGACCACAGATACGCAGTATTTT
length: 14; D: NA; size: NA; J: TRBJ2-2; V: TRBV19; CDR3: CASSIVGSTGELFF; DNA: TGTGCCAGTAGTATAGTGGGGTCGACCGGGGAGCTGTTTTTT
length: 15; D: NA; size: NA; J: TRBJ1-1; V: TRBV5-1; CDR3: CASSLFTAENTEAFF; DNA: TGCGCCAGCAGCTTGTTCACGGCAGAAAACACTGAAGCTTTCTTT
length: 15; D: TRBD1; size: NA; J: TRBJ1-2; V: TRBV15; CDR3: CATSYGTGLNYGYTF; DNA: TGTGCCACCAGCTACGGGACAGGTTTAAACTATGGCTACACCTTC
length: 16; D: TRBD1; size: once; J: TRBJ2-7; V: TRBV4-1; CDR3: CASSQERGQGPTEQYF; DNA: TGCGCCAGCAGCCAAGAGCGCGGACAGGGTCCCACGGAGCAGTACTTC
length: 15; D: NA; size: NA; J: TRBJ2-3; V: TRBV9; CDR3: CASSLNWLLTDTQYF; DNA: TGTGCCAGCAGCCTAAACTGGCTACTCACAGATACGCAGTATTTT
length: 13; D: NA; size: NA; J: TRBJ1-1; V: TRBV11-2; CDR3: CASSLGASTEAFF; DNA: TGTGCCAGCAGCTTGGGTGCGAGCACTGAAGCTTTCTTT
length: 12; D: NA; size: NA; J: TRBJ2-1; V: TRBV29-1; CDR3: CSGFRGSDEQFF; DNA: TGCAGCGGATTCAGGGGCTCGGATGAGCAGTTCTTC
length: 16; D: NA; size: NA; J: TRBJ2-2; V: TRBV11-2; CDR3: CASSFGGRVDTGELFF; DNA: TGTGCCAGCAGCTTTGGAGGGAGAGTTGACACCGGGGAGCTGTTTTTT
length: 16; D: TRBD1; size: NA; J: TRBJ2-6; V: TRBV4-3; CDR3: CASSQGTGAGANVLTF; DNA: TGCGCCAGCAGCCAGGGAACAGGGGCTGGGGCCAACGTCCTGACTTTC
length: 16; D: NA; size: NA; J: TRBJ2-4; V: TRBV9; CDR3: CASSEGNGGAKNIQYF; DNA: TGTGCCAGCAGCGAAGGGAATGGGGGTGCCAAAAACATTCAGTACTTC
length: 17; D: NA; size: NA; J: TRBJ2-2; V: TRBV19; CDR3: CASSQMVGGGNTGELFF; DNA: TGTGCCAGTAGCCAAATGGTTGGGGGAGGAAACACCGGGGAGCTGTTTTTT
length: 16; D: NA; size: NA; J: TRBJ2-2; V: TRBV21-1; CDR3: CASSKRTSGGTGELFF; DNA: TGTGCCAGCAGCAAACGTACTAGCGGGGGTACCGGGGAGCTGTTTTTT